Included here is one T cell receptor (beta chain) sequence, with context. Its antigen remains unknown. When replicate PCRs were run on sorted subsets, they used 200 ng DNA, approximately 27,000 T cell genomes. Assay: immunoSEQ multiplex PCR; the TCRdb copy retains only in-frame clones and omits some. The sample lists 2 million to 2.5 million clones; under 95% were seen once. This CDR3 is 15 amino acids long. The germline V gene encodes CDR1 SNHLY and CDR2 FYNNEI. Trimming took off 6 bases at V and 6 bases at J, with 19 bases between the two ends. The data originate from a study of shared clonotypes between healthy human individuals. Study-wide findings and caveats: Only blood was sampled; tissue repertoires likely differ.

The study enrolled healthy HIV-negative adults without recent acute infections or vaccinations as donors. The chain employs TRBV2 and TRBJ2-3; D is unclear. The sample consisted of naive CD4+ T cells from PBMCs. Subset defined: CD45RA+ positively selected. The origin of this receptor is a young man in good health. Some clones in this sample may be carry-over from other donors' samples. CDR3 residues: CASRPEGLPLDTQYF. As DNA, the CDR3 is TGTGCCAGCAGACCGGAAGGTCTTCCGTTGGATACGCAGTATTTT.